A selection of T cell receptor beta chains follows, all from one sample in a study of T cells in Graves' hyperthyroidism and ophthalmopathy. A single record per CDR3 protein comes from TCRdb applying MiXCR to the multiplex PCR reads. This sample yields more than 500,000 distinct CDR3 sequences, of which about 15% are seen a single time; about 4.5% belongs to the top ten. Sequencing was carried out using blood. All receptors come from a woman in her 40s with Graves' ophthalmopathy. The CDR3 runs from the conserved cysteine through the conserved F or W. D genes are given only for firm matches.

TRBD1	TRBV12-3/TRBV12-4	TRBJ1-5	CASSLRDRDQPQHF
TRBD1	TRBV5-1	TRBJ1-1	CASSWRTGYMNTEAFF
.	TRBV15	TRBJ1-5	CATSRDKGNQPQHF
.	TRBV5-1	TRBJ2-5	CASKPSGQETQYF
.	TRBV28	TRBJ1-3	CASSSGFPSGNTIYF
TRBD1	TRBV6-5	TRBJ2-5	CASSYSGQGGSETQYF
.	TRBV12-3/TRBV12-4	TRBJ1-5	CASSLALGRFDSNQPQHF
.	TRBV19	TRBJ1-2	CASEDQNYGYTF
TRBD1	TRBV5-1	TRBJ2-7	CASSLQGVRSYEQYF
TRBD1	TRBV7-2	TRBJ1-1	CASSLVFRDRGGAFF
TRBD2	TRBV11-2	TRBJ2-1	CASRRSSGSGNEQFF
TRBD2	TRBV28	TRBJ2-7	CASLGGSRDEQYF
.	TRBV3-1	TRBJ1-6	CASSQEARGYGSPLHF
.	TRBV11-2	TRBJ2-2	CASSSDLDPGELFF
.	TRBV12-3/TRBV12-4	TRBJ1-3	CASSQPGHGNTIYF
.	TRBV6-1	TRBJ1-1	CASNPSNLNTEAFF
.	TRBV28	TRBJ2-5	CASSPTLNRGQETQYF
TRBD1	TRBV7-8	TRBJ2-2	CASSFRTGLYTGELFF
TRBD1	TRBV5-1	TRBJ2-7	CASSLLPGQSYEQYF
TRBD1	TRBV2	TRBJ2-1	CASSTDRGSYNEQFF
.	TRBV15	TRBJ2-7	CATSRGGGPSSYEQYF
.	TRBV28	TRBJ2-7	CASSSPDRTYEQYF
.	TRBV5-1	TRBJ1-1	CASSYPKGGNTEAFF
.	TRBV11-2	TRBJ1-2	CASSPGRFHGYTF
.	TRBV3-1	TRBJ2-7	CASSQESESGYEQYF
.	TRBV30	TRBJ1-1	CAWGGTMNTEAFF
.	TRBV28	TRBJ2-3	CASTGGPNTDTQYF
.	TRBV12-3/TRBV12-4	TRBJ1-2	CASNPSGAGGYTF
TRBD1	TRBV12-3/TRBV12-4	TRBJ2-7	CASRTSWTGNYEQYF
.	TRBV5-1	TRBJ2-2	CASSEASGQNTGELFF
.	TRBV6-2/TRBV6-3	TRBJ1-5	CASRSSVLNQPQHF
TRBD1	TRBV7-9	TRBJ2-5	CASRRQGETQYF
.	TRBV4-2	TRBJ1-2	CASSQYLQTPKSSGYTF
.	TRBV20-1	TRBJ2-5	CSANKVETQYF
.	TRBV7-9	TRBJ2-2	CASEDRVNTGELFF
TRBD2	TRBV20-1	TRBJ2-5	CSAGGLVETQYF
TRBD2	TRBV12-3/TRBV12-4	TRBJ2-3	CASSFRTSGRASTDTQYF
.	TRBV11-2	TRBJ2-5	CASSLGTLWYQETQYF
.	TRBV5-1	TRBJ1-1	CASSLGRRDTEAFF
.	TRBV7-2	TRBJ2-7	CASSLVGGRDYEQYF
TRBD2	TRBV11-2	TRBJ2-7	CASILSPSGSSSYEQYF
.	TRBV25-1	TRBJ2-5	CASSDGFTQKGGTQYF
.	TRBV28	TRBJ2-5	CATNTFQETQYF
.	TRBV5-4	TRBJ1-2	CASSLTLTGSAASSYTF
TRBD1	TRBV30	TRBJ1-5	CAWGEGASQPQHF
TRBD1	TRBV4-2	TRBJ2-6	CASSGGQGDSGANVLTF
.	TRBV11-1	TRBJ1-3	CASTLTGTRFSGNTIYF
TRBD1	TRBV4-1	TRBJ1-2	CASSQDPRGQAPTYGYTF
TRBD1	TRBV4-3	TRBJ2-7	CASSLHRRDSSVGYEQYF
.	TRBV30	TRBJ1-6	CAWSRDNSPLHF
TRBD1	TRBV20-1	TRBJ1-1	CSAPDRGYTEAFF
.	TRBV6-2/TRBV6-3	TRBJ1-5	CASQPTVSNQPQHF
.	TRBV9	TRBJ2-2	CASSSGSGELFF
.	TRBV9	TRBJ1-1	CASSVAGAGTEAFF
TRBD1	TRBV12-3/TRBV12-4	TRBJ1-2	CASSGTGSYGYTF
TRBD2	TRBV6-1	TRBJ2-7	CASTHLAGEGSYEQYF
.	TRBV12-3/TRBV12-4	TRBJ2-4	CASTSFTGWDIQYF